The present T cell receptor (beta chain) was sequenced within a study of Ad26.COV2.S vaccination and SARS-CoV-2 variants (dated by TCRdb to the early 2020s). Some background on the complete study: Donors in the vaccine arm were drawn from COV1001, a phase I-IIa trial of Ad26.COV2.S in healthy adults that was multicentre, randomized, double-blind and placebo-controlled. Investigators did not know the trial group allocation while performing experiments and assessing outcomes. A total of approximately 30 samples were included in the TCR-sequenced set, comprising around 19 Ad26.COV2.S vaccine recipients, 5 placebo recipients and 8 SARS-CoV-2 convalescent individuals. Trial participants were randomized into five groups of five: low-dose or high-dose Ad26.COV2.S given once or twice, or placebo on both occasions. Ad26.COV2.S was given intramuscularly at 5x10^10 or 1x10^11 viral particles, as a single shot or as two shots 56 days apart. The specificity and breadth of SARS-CoV-2-reactive T cell receptors after Ad26.COV2.S vaccination were assessed by TCRbeta repertoire sequencing.

Study-wide findings and limitations: Ad26.COV2.S recipients had higher spike-specific TCR breadth than placebo recipients (P = 0.0014). The authors noted that total T cell responses may have been underestimated by the TCR breadth and depth analyses. Substantial breadth of spike-specific CD8+ and CD4+ T cell responses was reported after vaccination. The study lacked the statistical power to compare responses across vaccine doses or regimens. Vaccine and placebo recipients had similar non-spike TCR breadth, a finding consistent with the vaccine containing only spike.

The treatment or condition label, read with the paper, signifies: about 20 received Ad26.COV2.S at low or high dose, single or two shots; roughly five received placebo; per-sample allocation not given. Repertoires of vaccine and placebo recipients were sequenced from samples taken on day 63 after the first injection. In Cohort 1b, about two dozen adults aged 18-55 years were enrolled at a single site in Boston, USA, between 29 July and 7 August 2020. Ad26.COV2.S was a replication-incompetent adenovirus type 26 vector expressing a prefusion-stabilized SARS-CoV-2 spike protein from the original Wuhan strain. The immunoSEQ Assay was the method used to sequence TCRbeta CDR3 regions. After extraction, genomic DNA underwent amplification by bias-controlled multiplex PCR, followed by high-throughput sequencing. The authors' analysis ran thus. To quantify the absolute abundance of every unique TCRbeta CDR3 region, sequences were collapsed and filtered. Usable DNA was measured by amplifying reference genes present in all nucleated cells, and TCRbeta template counts were normalized to that usable DNA to estimate T cell fraction. Repertoire TCRs were annotated as SARS-CoV-2-specific by exact matching of V gene, CDR3 amino acid sequence and J gene to a known reactive TCR set. The reference SARS-CoV-2 TCR set was derived from MIRA and filtered for enrichment in COVID-19-positive ImmuneCODE repertoires, a step that removed public or cross-reactive TCRs. Drawing on the MIRA antigens, annotated TCRs were analysed further at the level of specific ORF or position within ORF. Breadth was defined as the number of annotated unique rearrangements divided by the total number of unique productive rearrangements, and depth was defined as the summed frequency of the annotated unique rearrangements. TCR breadth was compared between groups using two-sided Wilcoxon rank-sum tests. Held by TCRdb, this immuneACCESS table contains in-frame sequences only and omits some clones. Under half of the omission traces to an unresolved V gene where checked; the cause of the rest is unknown. Clone size and the V and J calls come from that table; the DNA yielded D and trimming. In all, the sample holds fewer than 600,000 clones, and about 88% of those were seen once. The ten largest clones take up around 1.6% of the sample.

Worth noting for this clone: No cognate antigen has been identified for it. No per-base quality is available; no much larger clone lies one base away.

The germline V end is reduced by 0 bases and the J end by 5 bases; junction bases left unmatched: 12. CDR1 and CDR2 (MNHEY, SMNVEV) derive from the germline V gene (reference sequence). Inclusive of the bounding cysteine and phenylalanine, the CDR3 is 17 residues long. The only DNA kept is the CDR3, 51 bases in frame from the first base. This TCR was recovered from a person between 18 and 60 years old who received the Ad26.COV2.S COVID-19 vaccine or a placebo. The material was peripheral blood, obtained in a trial of Ad26.COV2.S vaccine versus placebo. The rearrangement joined TRBV27 to TRBJ2-7; 8 bases in the junction line up with TRBD2. DNA sequence: TGTGCCAGCAGTTTATCCTCGAGCGGGAGTGCTTCCCACGAGCAGTACTTC. It translates as CASSLSSSGSASHEQYF.